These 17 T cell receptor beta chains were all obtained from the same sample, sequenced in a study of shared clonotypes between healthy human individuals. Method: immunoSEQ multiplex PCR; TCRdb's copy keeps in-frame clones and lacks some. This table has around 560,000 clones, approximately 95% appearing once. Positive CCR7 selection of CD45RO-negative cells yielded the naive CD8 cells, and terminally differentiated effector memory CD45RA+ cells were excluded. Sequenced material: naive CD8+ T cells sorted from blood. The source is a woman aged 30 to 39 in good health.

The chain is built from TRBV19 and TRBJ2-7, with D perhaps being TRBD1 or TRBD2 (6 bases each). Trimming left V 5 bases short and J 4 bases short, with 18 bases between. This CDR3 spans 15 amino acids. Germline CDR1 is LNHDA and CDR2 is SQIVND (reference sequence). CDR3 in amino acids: CASSFDRLGGYEQYF. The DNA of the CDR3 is TGTGCCAGTAGTTTTGACAGGTTGGGAGGTTACGAGCAGTACTTC.

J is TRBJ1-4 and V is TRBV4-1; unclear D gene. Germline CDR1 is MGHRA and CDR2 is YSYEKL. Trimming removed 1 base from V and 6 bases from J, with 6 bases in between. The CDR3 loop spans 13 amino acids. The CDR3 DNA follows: TGCGCCAGCAGCCAAGTTATCTATGAAAAACTGTTTTTT. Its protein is CASSQVIYEKLFF.

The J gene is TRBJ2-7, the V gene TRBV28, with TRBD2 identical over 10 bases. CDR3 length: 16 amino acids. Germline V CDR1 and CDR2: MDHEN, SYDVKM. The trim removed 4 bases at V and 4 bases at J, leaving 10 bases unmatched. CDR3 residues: CASSSLLAGEVYEQYF. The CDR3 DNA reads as TGTGCCAGCAGTTCACTCCTAGCGGGAGAGGTATACGAGCAGTACTTC.

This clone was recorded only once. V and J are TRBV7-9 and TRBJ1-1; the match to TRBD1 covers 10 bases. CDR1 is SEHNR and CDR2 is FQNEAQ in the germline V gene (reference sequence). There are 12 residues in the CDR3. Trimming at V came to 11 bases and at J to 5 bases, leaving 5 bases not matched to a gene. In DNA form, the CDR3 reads TGTGCCGGGGACAGGGGAGGAACTGAAGCTTTCTTT. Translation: CAGDRGGTEAFF. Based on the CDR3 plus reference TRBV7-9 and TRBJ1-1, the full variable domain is DTGVSQNPRHKITKRGQNVTFRCDPISEHNRLYWYRQTLGQGPEFLTYFQNEAQLEKSRLLSDRFSAERPKGSFSTLEIQRTEQGDSAMYLCAGDRGGTEAFFGQGTRLTVV.

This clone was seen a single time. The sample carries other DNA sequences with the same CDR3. The CDR3 here is CASKWNTEAFF. For the CDR3, the DNA is TGTGCCAGCAAATGGAACACTGAAGCTTTCTTT. V usage is TRBV2 and J usage is TRBJ1-1, with D unclear. CDR1 is SNHLY and CDR2 is FYNNEI in the germline V gene. The CDR3 is made up of 11 amino acids. Trimming left V 7 bases short and J 1 base short, with 4 bases between.

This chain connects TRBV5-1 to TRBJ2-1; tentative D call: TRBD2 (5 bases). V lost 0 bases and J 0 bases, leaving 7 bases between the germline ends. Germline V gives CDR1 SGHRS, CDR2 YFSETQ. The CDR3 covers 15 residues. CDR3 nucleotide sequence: TGCGCCAGCAGCTTGGCTAGCCCCTCCTACAATGAGCAGTTCTTC. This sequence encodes CASSLASPSYNEQFF.

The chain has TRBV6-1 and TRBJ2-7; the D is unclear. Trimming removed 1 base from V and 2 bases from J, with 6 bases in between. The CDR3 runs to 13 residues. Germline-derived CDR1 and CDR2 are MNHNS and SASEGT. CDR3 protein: CASSEGPPYEQYF. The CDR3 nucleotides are TGTGCCAGCAGTGAAGGTCCCCCCTACGAGCAGTACTTC.

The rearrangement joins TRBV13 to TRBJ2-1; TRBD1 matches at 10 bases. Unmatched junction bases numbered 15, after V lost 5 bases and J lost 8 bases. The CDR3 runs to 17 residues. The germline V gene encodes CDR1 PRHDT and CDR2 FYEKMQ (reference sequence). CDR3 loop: CASSHNPRTGGYDEQFF. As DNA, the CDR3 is TGTGCCAGCAGCCACAACCCGAGGACAGGGGGTTACGATGAGCAGTTCTTC.

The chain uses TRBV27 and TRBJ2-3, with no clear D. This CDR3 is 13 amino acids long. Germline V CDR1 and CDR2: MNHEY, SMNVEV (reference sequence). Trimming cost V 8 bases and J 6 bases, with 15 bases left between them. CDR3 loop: CASGPQTRDTQYF. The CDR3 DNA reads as TGTGCCAGCGGTCCCCAGACCCGGGATACGCAGTATTTT.

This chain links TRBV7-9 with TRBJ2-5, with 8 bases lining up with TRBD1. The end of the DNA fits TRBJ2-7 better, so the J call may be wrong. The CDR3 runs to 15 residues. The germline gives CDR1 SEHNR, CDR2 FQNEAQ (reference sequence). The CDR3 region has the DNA TGTGCCAGCAGCTTAGAGGCAGGGGGCTTCGACGAGCAGTACTTC. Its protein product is CASSLEAGGFDEQYF.

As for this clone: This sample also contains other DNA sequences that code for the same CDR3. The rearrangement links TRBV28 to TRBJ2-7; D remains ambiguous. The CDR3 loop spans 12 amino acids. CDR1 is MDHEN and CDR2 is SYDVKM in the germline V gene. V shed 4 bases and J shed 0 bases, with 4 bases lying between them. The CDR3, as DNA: TGTGCCAGCAGTTCGAGCTCCTACGAGCAGTACTTC. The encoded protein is CASSSSSYEQYF.

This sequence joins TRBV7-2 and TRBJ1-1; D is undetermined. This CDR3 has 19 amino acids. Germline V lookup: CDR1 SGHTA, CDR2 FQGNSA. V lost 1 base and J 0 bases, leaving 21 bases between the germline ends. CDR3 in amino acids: CASSLVQGGRKVMNTEAFF. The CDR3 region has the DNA TGTGCCAGCAGCTTAGTTCAAGGAGGCCGAAAAGTCATGAACACTGAAGCTTTCTTT.

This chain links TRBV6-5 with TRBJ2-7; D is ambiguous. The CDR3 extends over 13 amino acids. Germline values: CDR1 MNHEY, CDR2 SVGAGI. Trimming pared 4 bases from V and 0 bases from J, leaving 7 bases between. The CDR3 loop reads CASSWGSSYEQYF. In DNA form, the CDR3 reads TGTGCCAGCAGTTGGGGAAGCTCCTACGAGCAGTACTTC.

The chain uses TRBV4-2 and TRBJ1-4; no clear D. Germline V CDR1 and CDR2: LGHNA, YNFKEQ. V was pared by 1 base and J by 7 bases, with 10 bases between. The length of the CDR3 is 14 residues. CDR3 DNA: TGTGCCAGCAGCCAAGTAACTGAAGCTGAAAAACTGTTTTTT. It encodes CASSQVTEAEKLFF.

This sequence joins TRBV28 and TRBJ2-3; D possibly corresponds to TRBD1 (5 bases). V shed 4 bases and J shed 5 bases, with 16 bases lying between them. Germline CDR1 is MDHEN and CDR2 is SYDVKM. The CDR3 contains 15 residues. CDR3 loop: CASSSAGSLIDTQYF. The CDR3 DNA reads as TGTGCCAGCAGTTCAGCAGGGTCCCTGATAGATACGCAGTATTTT. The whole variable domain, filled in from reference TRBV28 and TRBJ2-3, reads DVKVTQSSRYLVKRTGEKVFLECVQDMDHENMFWYRQDPGLGLRLIYFSYDVKMKEKGDIPEGYSVSREKKERFSLILESASTNQTSMYLCASSSAGSLIDTQYFGPGTRLTVL.

CDR3 protein: CAITVQGSNTEAFF. CDR3 sequence (DNA): TGTGCCATCACCGTACAGGGAAGCAACACTGAAGCTTTCTTT. V is TRBV10-3 and J is TRBJ1-1; perhaps TRBD1 as D (6 bases). The CDR3 sequence is 14 residues long. From germline, CDR1 is ENHRY and CDR2 SYGVKD. V gave up 7 bases and J gave up 2 bases, with 14 bases separating them.

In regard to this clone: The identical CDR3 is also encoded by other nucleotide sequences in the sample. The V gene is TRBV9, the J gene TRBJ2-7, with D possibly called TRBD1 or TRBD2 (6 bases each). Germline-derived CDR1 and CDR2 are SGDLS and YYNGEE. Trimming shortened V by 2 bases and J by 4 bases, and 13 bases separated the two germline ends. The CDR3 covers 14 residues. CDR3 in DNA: TGTGCCAGCAGCGTGGGGGGCGGAGGGTACGAGCAGTACTTC. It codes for CASSVGGGGYEQYF.